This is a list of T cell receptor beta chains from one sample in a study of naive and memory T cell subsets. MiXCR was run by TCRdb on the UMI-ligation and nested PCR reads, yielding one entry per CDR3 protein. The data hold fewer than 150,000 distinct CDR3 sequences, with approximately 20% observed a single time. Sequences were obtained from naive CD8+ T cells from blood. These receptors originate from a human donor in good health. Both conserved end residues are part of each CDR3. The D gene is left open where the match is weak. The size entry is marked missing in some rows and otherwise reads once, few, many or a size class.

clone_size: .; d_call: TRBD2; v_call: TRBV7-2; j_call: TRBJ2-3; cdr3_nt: TGTGCCAGCAGCCGGGGGTGGCTAGCGGGAACTAGCACAGATACGCAGTATTTT; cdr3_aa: CASSRGWLAGTSTDTQYF
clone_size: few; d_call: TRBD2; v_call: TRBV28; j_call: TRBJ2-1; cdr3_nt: TGTGCCAGCAGTTTAGGACTAGTTGGTGAGCAGTTCTTC; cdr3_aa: CASSLGLVGEQFF
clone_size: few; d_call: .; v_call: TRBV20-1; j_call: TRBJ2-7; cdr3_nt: TGCAGTGTGCCCACGTCCTACGAGCAGTACTTC; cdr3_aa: CSVPTSYEQYF
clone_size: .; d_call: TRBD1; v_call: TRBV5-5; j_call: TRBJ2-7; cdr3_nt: TGTGCCAGCAGCCCGGGACAGGGAAGTGACGAGCAGTACTTC; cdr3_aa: CASSPGQGSDEQYF
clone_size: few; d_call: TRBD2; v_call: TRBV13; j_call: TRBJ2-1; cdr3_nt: TGTGCCAGCACTCTAGCGGGATATGAGCAGTTCTTC; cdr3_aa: CASTLAGYEQFF
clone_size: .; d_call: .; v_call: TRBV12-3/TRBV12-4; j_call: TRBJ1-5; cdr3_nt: TGTGCCAGCAGTTTCTCCAGGGGTCAGCCCCAGCATTTT; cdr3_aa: CASSFSRGQPQHF
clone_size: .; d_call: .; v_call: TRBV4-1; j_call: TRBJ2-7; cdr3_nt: TGCGCCAGCAGCCAAGGGACAGACTCCTACGAGCAGTACTTC; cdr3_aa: CASSQGTDSYEQYF
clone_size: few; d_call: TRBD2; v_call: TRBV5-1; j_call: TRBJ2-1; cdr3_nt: TGCGCCAGCAGCTTGGCACTAAGCGGGAGTTTCGACAATGAGCAGTTCTTC; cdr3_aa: CASSLALSGSFDNEQFF
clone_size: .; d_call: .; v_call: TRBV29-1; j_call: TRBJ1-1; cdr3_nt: TGCAGCGTTGAAGATTCCGAGGGAATGAACACTGAAGCTTTCTTT; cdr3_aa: CSVEDSEGMNTEAFF
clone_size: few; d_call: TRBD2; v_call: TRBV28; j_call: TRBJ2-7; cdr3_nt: TGTGCCAGCAGTTTGGCGAGCGGGAGTAGCCCCTACGAGCAGTACTTC; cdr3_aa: CASSLASGSSPYEQYF
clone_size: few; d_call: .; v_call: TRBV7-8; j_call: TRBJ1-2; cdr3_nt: TGTGCCAGCAGCCCCAATCCTAACTATGGCTACACCTTC; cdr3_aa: CASSPNPNYGYTF
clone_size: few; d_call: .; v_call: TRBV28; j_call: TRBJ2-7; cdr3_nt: TGTGCCAGCAGTTTCTCGGGGATCAGGTACGAGCAGTACTTC; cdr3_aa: CASSFSGIRYEQYF
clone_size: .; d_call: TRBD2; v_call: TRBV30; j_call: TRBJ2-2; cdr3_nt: TGTGCCTGGAGTGGACTAGCGGAGAACACCGGGGAGCTGTTTTTT; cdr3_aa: CAWSGLAENTGELFF
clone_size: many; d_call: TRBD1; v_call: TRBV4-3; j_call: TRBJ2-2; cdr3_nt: TGCGCCAGCAGCCAAGAGGACAGGGGCGCCACCGGGGAGCTGTTTTTT; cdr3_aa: CASSQEDRGATGELFF
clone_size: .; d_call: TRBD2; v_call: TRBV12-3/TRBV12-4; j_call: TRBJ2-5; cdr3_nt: TGTGCCAGCAGTTTTCTTCCTAGCGGGAGGCAACAAGAGACCCAGTACTTC; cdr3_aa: CASSFLPSGRQQETQYF
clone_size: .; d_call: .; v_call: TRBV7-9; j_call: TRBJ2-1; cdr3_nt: TGTGCTAGTAGGGCGGGATTTTACAATGAGCAGTTCTTC; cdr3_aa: CASRAGFYNEQFF
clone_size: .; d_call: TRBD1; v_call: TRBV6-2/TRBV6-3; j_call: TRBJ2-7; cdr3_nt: TGTGCCAGCAGCCCCAAGTCGGGACAGATCTCCTACGAGCAGTACTTC; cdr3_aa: CASSPKSGQISYEQYF
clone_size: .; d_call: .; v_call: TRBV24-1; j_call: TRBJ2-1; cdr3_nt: TGTGCCACCAGTGATCTTGATCTCAATGAGCAGTTCTTC; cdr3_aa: CATSDLDLNEQFF
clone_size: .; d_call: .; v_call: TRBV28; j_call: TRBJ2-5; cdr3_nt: TGTGCCAGCAGTTTTTCGGCAGGGAGAGAGACCCAGTACTTC; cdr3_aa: CASSFSAGRETQYF
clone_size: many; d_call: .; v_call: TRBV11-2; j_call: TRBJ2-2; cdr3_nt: TGTGCCAGCAGCTTACCGGACAGGAACACCGGGGAGCTGTTTTTT; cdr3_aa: CASSLPDRNTGELFF
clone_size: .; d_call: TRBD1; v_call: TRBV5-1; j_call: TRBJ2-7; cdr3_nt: TGCGCCAGCAGCTTGGCCCCGACAGGGGCGAGCTCCTACGAGCAGTACTTC; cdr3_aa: CASSLAPTGASSYEQYF
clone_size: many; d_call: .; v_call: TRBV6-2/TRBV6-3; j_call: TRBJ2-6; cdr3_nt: TGTGCCAGCAGTTACCCTGGGGCCAACGTCCTGACTTTC; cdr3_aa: CASSYPGANVLTF
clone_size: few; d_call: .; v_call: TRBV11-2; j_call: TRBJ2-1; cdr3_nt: TGTGCCAGCAGCTTAGGGGCTTCTTCGGTATACAATGAGCAGTTCTTC; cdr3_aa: CASSLGASSVYNEQFF
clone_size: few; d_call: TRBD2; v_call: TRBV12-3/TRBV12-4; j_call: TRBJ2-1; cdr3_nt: TGTGCCAGCAGATCTGGACTAGCTGTTCAGGGGTTCTTC; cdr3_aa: CASRSGLAVQGFF
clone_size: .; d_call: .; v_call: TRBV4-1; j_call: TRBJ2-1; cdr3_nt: TGCGCCAGCAGCCAAGATCAATCCCTAGGTATTGTTGAGCAGTTCTTC; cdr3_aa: CASSQDQSLGIVEQFF
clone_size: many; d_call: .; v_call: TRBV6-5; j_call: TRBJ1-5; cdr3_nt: TGTGCCAGCAGTTACGGCTTGGGGCAGCCCCAGCATTTT; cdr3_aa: CASSYGLGQPQHF
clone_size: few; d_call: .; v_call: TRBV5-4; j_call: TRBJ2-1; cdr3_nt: TGTGCCAGCAGCTTGGCCCGACAGGTCAATGAGCAGTTCTTC; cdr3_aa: CASSLARQVNEQFF
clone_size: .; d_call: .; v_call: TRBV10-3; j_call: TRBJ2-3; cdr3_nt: TGTGCCATCAGTGAGGGGGGGCGGGAGACAGATACGCAGTATTTT; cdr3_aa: CAISEGGRETDTQYF
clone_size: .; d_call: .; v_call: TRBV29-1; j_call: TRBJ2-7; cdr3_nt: TGCAGCGTTGAGGAGAACGATTACGAGCAGTACTTC; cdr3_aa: CSVEENDYEQYF
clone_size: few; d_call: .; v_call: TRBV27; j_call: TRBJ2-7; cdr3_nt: TGTGCCAGTCTGAACAGTACTGCTCAGGGGCCCCGGTTCTACGAGCAGTACTTC; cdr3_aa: CASLNSTAQGPRFYEQYF
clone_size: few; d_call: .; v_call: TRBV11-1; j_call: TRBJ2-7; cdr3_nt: TGTGCCAGCAGCTTAGGACAGGTGATCTACGAGCAGTACTTC; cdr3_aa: CASSLGQVIYEQYF
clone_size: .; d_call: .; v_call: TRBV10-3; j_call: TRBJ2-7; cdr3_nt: TGTGCCATCAGTGGGTTGATGGACACCTACGAGCAGTACTTC; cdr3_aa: CAISGLMDTYEQYF
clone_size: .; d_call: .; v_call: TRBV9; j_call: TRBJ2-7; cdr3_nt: TGTGCCAGCAGCCCGGACGGTACCTACGAGCAGTACTTC; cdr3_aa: CASSPDGTYEQYF
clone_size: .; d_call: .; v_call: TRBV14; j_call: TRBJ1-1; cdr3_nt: TGTGCCAGCAGCATTTTGATGAACACTGAAGCTTTCTTT; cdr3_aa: CASSILMNTEAFF
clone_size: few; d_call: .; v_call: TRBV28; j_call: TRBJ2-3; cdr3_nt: TGTGCCAGCAGTTTATGGGCCGGGGCTAGCACAGATACGCAGTATTTT; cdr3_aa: CASSLWAGASTDTQYF
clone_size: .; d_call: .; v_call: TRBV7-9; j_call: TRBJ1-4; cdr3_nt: TGTGCCAGCAGCTTAGTACAGACCGGCGAGGAAGAAAAACTGTTTTTT; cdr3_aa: CASSLVQTGEEEKLFF
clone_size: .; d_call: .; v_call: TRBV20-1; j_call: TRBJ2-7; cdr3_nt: TGCAGTGCTAGAGCCCTTACTGGGGTCTACGAGCAGTACTTC; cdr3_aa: CSARALTGVYEQYF
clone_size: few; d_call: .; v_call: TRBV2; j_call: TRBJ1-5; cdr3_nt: TGTGCCAGCAGTGGTCTGGGTCGTCAGCCCCAGCATTTT; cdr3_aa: CASSGLGRQPQHF
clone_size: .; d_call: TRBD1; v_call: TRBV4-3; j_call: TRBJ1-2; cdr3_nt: TGCGCCAGCAGCCAAGATGGGGACAGCTATGGCTACACCTTC; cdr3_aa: CASSQDGDSYGYTF
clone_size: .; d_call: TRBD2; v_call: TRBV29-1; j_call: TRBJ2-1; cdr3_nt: TGCAGCGGGACCACTAGCGGGAGGCTAAATGAGCAGTTCTTC; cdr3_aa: CSGTTSGRLNEQFF